A selection of T cell receptor beta chains follows, all from one sample in a study of blood T cell repertoires in COVID-19. Method: immunoSEQ multiplex PCR; TCRdb's copy keeps in-frame clones and lacks some. The sample has around 300,000 clones; 87% are singletons. The sequenced material came from peripheral blood. The receptor set was obtained from a man aged 18 to 29 with active or convalescent COVID-19. Each CDR3 is given with its conserved first and last residue. D genes are given only for firm matches. Clone size appears in some rows only: once, few, many, or a class for an expanded clone.

>TRBV11-3|TRBD1|TRBJ1-3|-
CASSLAGQADSGNTIYF
TGTGCCAGCAGCTTAGCGGGACAGGCAGACTCTGGAAACACCATATATTTT
>TRBV7-2|-|TRBJ1-1|-
CASVSEGIVTEAFF
TGTGCCAGCGTCTCGGAGGGGATTGTCACTGAAGCTTTCTTT
>TRBV28|TRBD2|TRBJ2-1|once
CASSLGEERDFYNEQFF
TGTGCCAGCAGTTTGGGGGAAGAGCGGGACTTCTACAATGAGCAGTTCTTC
>TRBV7-9|TRBD1|TRBJ1-2|-
CASSSTGTGYTF
TGTGCCAGCAGCTCGACAGGGACCGGCTACACCTTC
>TRBV19|TRBD1|TRBJ1-2|-
CASRIQRQGLGYGYTF
TGTGCCAGTAGGATTCAAAGACAGGGGTTGGGCTATGGCTACACCTTC
>TRBV9|TRBD1|TRBJ1-2|-
CASSPARGEVYGYTF
TGTGCCAGCAGCCCGGCCAGGGGGGAGGTCTATGGCTACACCTTC
>TRBV7-9|-|TRBJ1-3|many
CASSRSMTSSGNTIYF
TGTGCCAGCAGCCGTTCTATGACAAGCTCTGGAAACACCATATATTTT
>TRBV28|-|TRBJ2-1|once
CASSRPGIGRNEQFF
TGTGCCAGCAGTAGACCCGGGATCGGGCGGAATGAGCAGTTCTTC
>TRBV4-1|-|TRBJ1-3|-
CASSQGEPGNTIYF
TGCGCCAGCAGCCAAGGAGAGCCGGGAAACACCATATATTTT
>TRBV10-3|TRBD2|TRBJ2-4|-
CAISEPGGLGDIQYF
TGTGCCATCAGTGAGCCGGGGGGGCTAGGTGACATTCAGTACTTC
>TRBV4-1|-|TRBJ1-5|-
CASSQDSASQPQHF
TGCGCCAGCAGCCAAGATAGCGCGTCGCAGCCCCAGCATTTT
>TRBV7-9|TRBD1|TRBJ2-5|once
CASSHTGAGEETQYF
TGTGCCAGCAGCCATACAGGGGCCGGGGAAGAGACCCAGTACTTC
>TRBV10-2|-|TRBJ1-1|once
CASSSGKVGIEAFF
TGCGCCAGCAGTTCGGGAAAGGTGGGAATTGAAGCTTTCTTT
>TRBV4-3|TRBD2|TRBJ2-7|-
CASSLGLAGFHEQYF
TGCGCCAGCAGCCTGGGACTAGCGGGGTTCCACGAGCAGTACTTC
>TRBV7-9|-|TRBJ1-2|-
CASSLRGLGGYTF
TGTGCCAGCAGCTTAAGAGGGTTAGGAGGCTACACCTTC
>TRBV19|-|TRBJ1-6|-
CASTTGISYNSPLHF
TGTGCCAGTACCACGGGAATCTCCTATAATTCACCCCTCCACTTT
>TRBV4-3|-|TRBJ1-6|-
CASSPAPGFNSPLHF
TGCGCCAGCAGCCCTGCCCCGGGGTTCAATTCACCCCTCCACTTT
>TRBV2|-|TRBJ2-2|-
CASSAARAGGELFF
TGTGCCAGCAGTGCTGCCAGAGCGGGCGGGGAGCTGTTTTTT
>TRBV7-9|TRBD1|TRBJ1-6|-
CASSFAQGPNSPLHF
TGTGCCAGCAGCTTTGCACAGGGGCCCAATTCACCCCTCCACTTT
>TRBV5-1|TRBD1|TRBJ2-7|once
CASSLARGILYEQYF
TGCGCCAGCAGCTTGGCCAGGGGGATCCTTTACGAGCAGTACTTC
>TRBV7-3|-|TRBJ2-2|-
CASSLGPTTGELFF
TGTGCCAGCAGCTTAGGGCCGACCACCGGGGAGCTGTTTTTT
>TRBV7-3|TRBD2|TRBJ2-1|-
CASSRGLPDNEQFF
TGTGCCAGCAGCCGGGGACTACCCGACAATGAGCAGTTCTTC
>TRBV20-1|TRBD1|TRBJ1-6|once
CSASIQGTGFNSPLHF
TGCAGTGCTAGTATACAGGGGACGGGTTTTAATTCACCCCTCCACTTT
>TRBV6-5|-|TRBJ1-5|once
CASTRVGSNQPQHF
TGTGCCAGCACCAGGGTAGGTAGCAATCAGCCCCAGCATTTT
>TRBV7-6|-|TRBJ1-1|-
CASSPLSGGASNTEAFF
TGTGCCAGCAGCCCCCTATCGGGGGGGGCGTCGAACACTGAAGCTTTCTTT
>TRBV12-3/TRBV12-4|-|TRBJ2-1|-
CASTGVDNEQFF
TGTGCCAGCACGGGGGTAGACAATGAGCAGTTCTTC
>TRBV7-6|-|TRBJ2-7|-
CASSLLGGSYEQYF
TGTGCCAGCAGCCTTTTAGGGGGATCCTACGAGCAGTACTTC
>TRBV4-1|-|TRBJ1-5|-
CASSQEGRRGPNQPQHF
TGCGCCAGCAGCCAAGAGGGCAGGCGGGGACCCAATCAGCCCCAGCATTTT
>TRBV28|-|TRBJ1-2|-
CASSLVLSRGGHGYTF
TGTGCCAGCAGCCTCGTCCTAAGCAGAGGGGGTCATGGCTACACCTTC
>TRBV6-1|-|TRBJ1-4|-
CASSEARRRIEKLFF
TGTGCCAGCAGTGAAGCGCGGAGGAGAATTGAAAAACTGTTTTTT
>TRBV5-4|-|TRBJ1-6|-
CASSLAPWGGVESPLHF
TGTGCCAGCAGCTTGGCACCGTGGGGGGGGGTAGAGTCACCCCTCCACTTT
>TRBV28|TRBD1|TRBJ2-1|-
CASSPEGQGYNEQFF
TGTGCCAGCAGTCCCGAAGGACAGGGGTACAATGAGCAGTTCTTC
>TRBV18|-|TRBJ2-5|-
CASSPSGGGTQYF
TGTGCCAGCTCACCGAGCGGAGGCGGGACCCAGTACTTC
>TRBV7-9|-|TRBJ2-5|-
CASSLRDRKETQYF
TGTGCCAGCAGCTTGCGGGACAGAAAAGAGACCCAGTACTTC
>TRBV9|TRBD1|TRBJ1-5|-
CASSAGQGIRPQHF
TGTGCCAGCAGCGCGGGACAGGGGATCCGGCCCCAGCATTTT
>TRBV6-1|-|TRBJ1-1|few
CASSDVGPGSEAFF
TGTGCCAGCAGTGACGTAGGCCCGGGGTCTGAAGCTTTCTTT
>TRBV10-3|-|TRBJ1-4|-
CAISRTNEKLFF
TGTGCCATCAGTCGAACTAATGAAAAACTGTTTTTT
>TRBV7-8|-|TRBJ2-7|-
CASSNRDEQYF
TGTGCCAGCAGCAACAGGGACGAGCAGTACTTC
>TRBV6-5|-|TRBJ2-5|-
CASSLGQTIQETQYF
TGTGCCAGCAGCCTCGGACAGACAATACAAGAGACCCAGTACTTC
>TRBV6-2/TRBV6-3|-|TRBJ1-5|-
CASSGEGYQPQHF
TGTGCCAGCAGTGGGGAGGGCTACCAGCCCCAGCATTTT
>TRBV9|TRBD2|TRBJ2-7|-
CASSGSGTSGVYEQYF
TGTGCCAGCAGCGGGTCCGGGACTAGCGGTGTCTACGAGCAGTACTTC
>TRBV6-6|-|TRBJ1-1|-
CASSYGGGLATEAFF
TGTGCCAGCAGTTACGGGGGGGGGCTCGCCACTGAAGCTTTCTTT
>TRBV6-2/TRBV6-3|TRBD2|TRBJ2-5|-
CASSYPGLAQETQYF
TGTGCCAGCAGTTACCCCGGACTAGCCCAAGAGACCCAGTACTTC
>TRBV6-2/TRBV6-3|TRBD2|TRBJ2-5|-
CASSYGLAGDLQETQYF
TGTGCCAGCAGTTATGGTCTAGCGGGAGACCTACAAGAGACCCAGTACTTC
>TRBV5-6|-|TRBJ1-2|few
CASSSTGQIGVYGYTF
TGTGCCAGCAGCTCGACAGGACAAATTGGAGTCTATGGCTACACCTTC
>TRBV6-5|-|TRBJ1-6|once
CASRIDLNSPLHF
TGTGCCAGCAGAATCGATCTAAATTCACCCCTCCACTTT
>TRBV5-6|TRBD1|TRBJ1-1|-
CASSWGTGVAFF
TGTGCCAGCAGCTGGGGGACAGGGGTAGCTTTCTTT
>TRBV6-2/TRBV6-3|-|TRBJ1-5|-
CASSFLLQGNQPQHF
TGTGCCAGCAGTTTTCTTCTTCAGGGAAATCAGCCCCAGCATTTT
>TRBV7-9|TRBD2|TRBJ2-7|once
CASSSNSGRTNEQYF
TGTGCCAGCAGCTCCAACAGCGGGAGAACCAACGAGCAGTACTTC
>TRBV7-9|-|TRBJ2-6|-
CASSLSLAAVANVLTF
TGTGCCAGCAGCTTAAGTCTGGCGGCTGTGGCCAACGTCCTGACTTTC
>TRBV4-3|TRBD1|TRBJ1-3|few
CASSQDRGTAGNTIYF
TGCGCCAGCAGCCAAGATAGAGGGACAGCTGGAAACACCATATATTTT